This TCR beta chain was sequenced in a study of beta chain features in type 1 diabetes. Trimming took 4 bases from V and 8 from J, leaving 11 bases between them. Germline V gives CDR1 KGHSH, CDR2 LQKENI. This CDR3 has 12 amino acids. About this clone: Its specificity is unknown.

All of the isolated RNA was reverse transcribed, so expressed TCRB transcripts were sequenced. Measured with immunoSEQ multiplex PCR; TCRdb has only the in-frame clones, and not every one. In the table there are 65,000 to 100,000 clones, 30% to 40% of which are singletons. Findings and caveats of the study: The naive, central memory and Treg TCRB repertoires looked more alike in patients than they did in healthy donors. Junctions at VDJ sites from type 1 diabetes patients had fewer insertions and more deletions.

The receptor was isolated from a woman between 18 and 29 years old in good health. The sequenced sample consisted of stem cell memory CD4+ T cells from blood. The chain carries TRBV18 and TRBJ1-2, with a tentative D call TRBD1 (5 bases). CDR3 nucleotides: TGTGCCAGCTCACGAGGAGGGGAGGGCTACACCTTC. It specifies CASSRGGEGYTF.